A selection of T cell receptor beta chains follows, all from one sample in a study of blood T cell repertoires in COVID-19. Clones were sequenced by immunoSEQ multiplex PCR, and TCRdb holds only the in-frame ones, with some missing. Among approximately 290,000 clones listed, 90% were seen once. Sample: PBMCs or T cells enriched from blood (not recorded which). The receptors derive from a woman between 18 and 29 years old with acute COVID-19. CDR3s include the opening cysteine and the closing phenylalanine or tryptophan. Fields, in order: J gene, clone size, D gene, V gene, CDR3 protein, CDR3 DNA. A D gene is named only where the DNA matches it firmly. Rows may omit the clone size; those that give it use once, few, many or a size class.

TRBJ1-2 | NA | TRBD1 | TRBV27 | CASTPARAGGTYGYTF | TGTGCCAGCACCCCTGCCCGGGCAGGGGGCACCTATGGCTACACCTTC
TRBJ2-7 | NA | TRBD1 | TRBV18 | CASSPYRDRGLYEQYF | TGTGCCAGCTCACCATACCGGGACAGGGGTCTGTACGAGCAGTACTTC
TRBJ1-2 | NA | TRBD1 | TRBV28 | CASSFPGQGYGYTF | TGTGCCAGCAGTTTCCCGGGACAGGGCTATGGCTACACCTTC
TRBJ1-5 | NA | TRBD1 | TRBV7-6 | CASSPRTGEGNQPQHF | TGTGCCAGCAGCCCCCGGACAGGGGAGGGCAATCAGCCCCAGCATTTT
TRBJ2-1 | NA | TRBD2 | TRBV14 | CASSHKTSGVYNEQFF | TGTGCCAGCAGCCATAAGACTAGCGGGGTTTACAATGAGCAGTTCTTC
TRBJ2-1 | NA | TRBD2 | TRBV10-3 | CAISEGVAGGINEQFF | TGTGCCATCAGTGAGGGGGTAGCGGGAGGTATCAATGAGCAGTTCTTC
TRBJ1-3 | NA | NA | TRBV5-1 | CASSLESVLGAGNTIYF | TGCGCCAGCAGCTTGGAGTCAGTCCTCGGGGCTGGAAACACCATATATTTT
TRBJ1-1 | NA | NA | TRBV7-2 | CASSLVAGMNTEAFF | TGTGCCAGCAGCTTAGTTGCAGGCATGAACACTGAAGCTTTCTTT
TRBJ1-4 | NA | NA | TRBV19 | CASSRTASNEKLFF | TGTGCCAGTAGCCGGACAGCATCTAATGAAAAACTGTTTTTT
TRBJ1-1 | once | NA | TRBV18 | CASSPPRRTEAFF | TGTGCCAGCTCACCACCCCGGAGGACTGAAGCTTTCTTT
TRBJ1-3 | NA | TRBD1 | TRBV13 | CASSLGRQGTNTIYF | TGTGCCAGCAGCTTAGGCAGACAGGGCACAAACACCATATATTTT
TRBJ2-1 | NA | NA | TRBV5-8 | CASSLEFGSGPYNEQFF | TGTGCCAGCAGCTTGGAGTTTGGGAGTGGCCCCTACAATGAGCAGTTCTTC
TRBJ1-6 | NA | TRBD1 | TRBV19 | CASSTGQGGNSPLHF | TGTGCCAGTAGTACCGGACAGGGGGGTAATTCACCCCTCCACTTT
TRBJ2-1 | NA | NA | TRBV9 | CASSAFRGGNEQFF | TGTGCCAGCAGCGCATTCAGGGGAGGGAATGAGCAGTTCTTC
TRBJ2-7 | NA | TRBD1 | TRBV5-6 | CASSLGQEASYEQYF | TGTGCCAGCAGCCTCGGACAGGAGGCTTCCTACGAGCAGTACTTC
TRBJ2-3 | NA | NA | TRBV5-1 | CASSGESTDTQYF | TGCGCCAGCAGCGGAGAGAGCACAGATACGCAGTATTTT
TRBJ2-7 | NA | NA | TRBV27 | CASSLDSGFTYEQYF | TGTGCCAGCAGTTTAGATTCGGGATTCACCTACGAGCAGTACTTC
TRBJ1-4 | NA | TRBD1 | TRBV19 | CASRNRGTNEKLFF | TGTGCCAGTAGAAACAGGGGAACTAATGAAAAACTGTTTTTT
TRBJ1-3 | once | TRBD1 | TRBV7-3 | CASSELQGNTIYF | TGTGCCAGCAGCGAGCTACAGGGGAACACCATATATTTT
TRBJ2-1 | NA | TRBD2 | TRBV20-1 | CSASRTARGNNEQFF | TGCAGTGCTAGTCGTACAGCGCGGGGGAACAATGAGCAGTTCTTC
TRBJ2-3 | NA | NA | TRBV28 | CASGRLVKGDTQYF | TGTGCCAGCGGGAGACTAGTAAAAGGAGATACGCAGTATTTT
TRBJ1-5 | few | NA | TRBV18 | CASSPQEESGQPQHF | TGTGCCAGCTCACCACAAGAGGAATCTGGTCAGCCCCAGCATTTT
TRBJ1-5 | few | TRBD1 | TRBV2 | CASSPQTGSNQPQHF | TGTGCCAGCAGCCCTCAGACAGGGAGCAATCAGCCCCAGCATTTT
TRBJ1-2 | NA | TRBD1 | TRBV27 | CASSPWDRVDGYTF | TGTGCCAGCAGTCCCTGGGACAGGGTGGATGGCTACACCTTC
TRBJ1-1 | NA | TRBD1 | TRBV28 | CASSGGQGGQAFF | TGTGCCAGCAGTGGGGGACAAGGGGGCCAAGCTTTCTTT
TRBJ1-5 | NA | NA | TRBV5-3 | CARREGGPPDQPQHF | TGTGCCAGAAGGGAGGGCGGCCCTCCCGATCAGCCCCAGCATTTT
TRBJ2-3 | NA | NA | TRBV12-3/TRBV12-4 | CASSILATDTQYF | TGTGCCAGCAGTATACTAGCTACAGATACGCAGTATTTT
TRBJ1-1 | NA | NA | TRBV4-1 | CASSQDPGSPEAFF | TGCGCCAGCAGCCAAGATCCCGGGTCCCCTGAAGCTTTCTTT
TRBJ1-5 | NA | NA | TRBV4-2 | CASSEGHYNQPQHF | TGTGCCAGCAGCGAGGGACACTATAATCAGCCCCAGCATTTT
TRBJ1-1 | NA | TRBD1 | TRBV29-1 | CSVDLQGATEAFF | TGCAGCGTCGATTTACAGGGGGCCACTGAAGCTTTCTTT
TRBJ2-2 | once | TRBD1 | TRBV7-9 | CASSLAVGTGTIGELFF | TGTGCCAGCAGCTTAGCGGTTGGGACAGGGACCATCGGGGAGCTGTTTTTT
TRBJ2-5 | NA | TRBD1 | TRBV24-1 | CATSDSTGGFVETQYF | TGTGCCACCAGTGATTCGACAGGGGGGTTTGTAGAGACCCAGTACTTC
TRBJ1-1 | NA | TRBD1 | TRBV9 | CASSVGDRGLSTEAFF | TGTGCCAGCAGCGTAGGAGACAGGGGGCTGAGCACTGAAGCTTTCTTT
TRBJ2-2 | few | NA | TRBV29-1 | CSVSGPGELFF | TGCAGCGTTTCGGGTCCCGGGGAGCTGTTTTTT
TRBJ2-3 | NA | NA | TRBV18 | CASSPPSSTDTQYF | TGTGCCAGCTCACCCCCCTCTAGCACAGATACGCAGTATTTT
TRBJ2-2 | NA | NA | TRBV5-1 | CASSLGQGNTGELFF | TGCGCCAGCAGCTTGGGGCAGGGGAACACCGGGGAGCTGTTTTTT
TRBJ1-5 | NA | TRBD1 | TRBV19 | CASSRGQGMTQHF | TGTGCCAGTAGTAGGGGACAGGGTATGACCCAGCATTTT
TRBJ2-3 | once | TRBD2 | TRBV3-1/TRBV3-2 | CASSQDLRLAESTDTQYF | TGTGCCAGCAGCCAAGATTTGCGTCTAGCGGAAAGCACAGATACGCAGTATTTT
TRBJ2-5 | once | TRBD2 | TRBV7-2 | CASSFPGTSGRSLQETQYF | TGTGCCAGCAGCTTCCCCGGGACTAGCGGGCGTTCCCTCCAAGAGACCCAGTACTTC
TRBJ1-3 | NA | TRBD1 | TRBV28 | CASSNRGSSGNTIYF | TGTGCCAGCTCAAACAGGGGGAGCTCTGGAAACACCATATATTTT
TRBJ1-6 | NA | NA | TRBV28 | CASSLVASPLHF | TGTGCCAGCAGTTTAGTGGCCTCACCCCTCCACTTT
TRBJ1-4 | NA | NA | TRBV29-1 | CSVGGGNYNEKLFF | TGCAGCGTTGGAGGGGGAAATTATAATGAAAAACTGTTTTTT
TRBJ1-1 | NA | TRBD1 | TRBV6-5 | CASSRTGVYDVEAFF | TGTGCCAGCAGTAGGACAGGGGTATATGATGTTGAAGCTTTCTTT
TRBJ1-5 | NA | NA | TRBV12-3/TRBV12-4 | CASSLRTDQPQHF | TGTGCCAGCAGTTTAAGGACAGATCAGCCCCAGCATTTT
TRBJ2-7 | NA | NA | TRBV4-1 | CASSLGHGGSLTYEQYF | TGCGCCAGCAGTCTGGGTCATGGTGGGAGTTTGACCTACGAGCAGTACTTC
TRBJ2-2 | NA | NA | TRBV27 | CASSLLALNTGELFF | TGTGCCAGCAGTTTACTAGCACTGAACACCGGGGAGCTGTTTTTT
TRBJ1-4 | NA | NA | TRBV19 | CASTKPGEGEKLFF | TGTGCCAGTACCAAACCGGGGGAGGGAGAAAAACTGTTTTTT
TRBJ1-2 | NA | TRBD1 | TRBV9 | CASSPRQGLGYGYTF | TGTGCCAGCAGCCCCCGACAGGGCTTGGGCTATGGCTACACCTTC
TRBJ2-5 | NA | NA | TRBV7-8 | CASSLPLEEGLETQYF | TGTGCCAGCAGCCTACCGTTGGAGGAGGGCCTAGAGACCCAGTACTTC
TRBJ2-7 | NA | TRBD2 | TRBV10-2 | CASSESGLAGGPGYEQYF | TGCGCCAGCAGTGAGTCCGGACTAGCGGGAGGGCCAGGGTACGAGCAGTACTTC
TRBJ1-2 | NA | TRBD1 | TRBV28 | CASRPSGQGDGYTF | TGTGCCAGCAGACCATCGGGACAGGGGGATGGCTACACCTTC
TRBJ2-1 | NA | TRBD1 | TRBV19 | CASTTGRDRTNNEQFF | TGTGCCAGTACCACCGGGCGGGACAGGACAAACAATGAGCAGTTCTTC
TRBJ2-2 | NA | NA | TRBV3-1/TRBV3-2 | CASSQGWRAAGELFF | TGTGCCAGCAGCCAAGGGTGGAGGGCGGCCGGGGAGCTGTTTTTT
TRBJ2-3 | NA | TRBD2 | TRBV6-5 | CASGGRAPDTQYF | TGTGCCAGCGGCGGGAGGGCCCCAGATACGCAGTATTTT